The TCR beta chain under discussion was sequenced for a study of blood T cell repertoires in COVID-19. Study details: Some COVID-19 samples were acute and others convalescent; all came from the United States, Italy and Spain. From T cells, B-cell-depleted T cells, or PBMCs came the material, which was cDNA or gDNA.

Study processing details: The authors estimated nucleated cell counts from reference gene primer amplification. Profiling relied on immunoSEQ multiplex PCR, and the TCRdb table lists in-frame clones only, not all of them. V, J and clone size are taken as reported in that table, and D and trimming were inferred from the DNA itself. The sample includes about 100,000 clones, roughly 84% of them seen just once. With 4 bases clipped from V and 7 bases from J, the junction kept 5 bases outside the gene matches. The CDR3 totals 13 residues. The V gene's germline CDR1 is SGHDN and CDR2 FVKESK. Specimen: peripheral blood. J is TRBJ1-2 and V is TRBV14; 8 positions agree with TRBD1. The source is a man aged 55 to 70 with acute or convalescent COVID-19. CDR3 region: CASSRDRRTGYTF. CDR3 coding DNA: TGTGCCAGCAGCCGGGACAGGAGAACTGGCTACACCTTC.